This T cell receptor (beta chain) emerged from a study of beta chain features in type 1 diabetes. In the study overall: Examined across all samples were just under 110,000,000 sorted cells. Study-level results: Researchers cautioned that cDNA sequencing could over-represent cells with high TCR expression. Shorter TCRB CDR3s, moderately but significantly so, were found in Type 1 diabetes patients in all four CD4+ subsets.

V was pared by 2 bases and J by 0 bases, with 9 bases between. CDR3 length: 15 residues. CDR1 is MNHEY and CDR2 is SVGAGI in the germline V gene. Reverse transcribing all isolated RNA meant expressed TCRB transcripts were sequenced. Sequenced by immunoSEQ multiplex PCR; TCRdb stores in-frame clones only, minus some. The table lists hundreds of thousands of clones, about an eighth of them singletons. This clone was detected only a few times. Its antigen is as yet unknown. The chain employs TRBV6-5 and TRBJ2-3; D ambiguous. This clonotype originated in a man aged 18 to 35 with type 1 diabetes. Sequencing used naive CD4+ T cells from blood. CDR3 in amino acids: CASSYAGLSTDTQYF. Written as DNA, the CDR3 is TGTGCCAGCAGTTACGCAGGTCTTAGCACAGATACGCAGTATTTT.